This T cell receptor (beta chain) is drawn from a study of blood T cells in healthy people across ages. This CDR3 has 16 amino acids. Germline V gives CDR1 MNHEY, CDR2 SVGEGT. Losses at the gene ends were 3 bases for V and 2 bases for J; bases not matched to a gene: 6. Study-level results: Considered underestimates were the diversity estimates obtained from one million T cells.

Combining a sample-barcoded 5' primer with a J-beta primer mix, a second PCR ran for about 7 to 11 cycles. TCRdb reprocessed the 5' RACE reads via MiXCR and lists one record per CDR3 protein. The sample lists about 580,000 distinct CDR3 sequences, around half occurring once. Worth noting for this clonotype: Its antigen remains unknown.

The gene calls are TRBV6-2 or TRBV6-3 and TRBJ2-7; TRBD1 aligns across 11 bases. The sequence was collected from an elderly man in good health. What was sequenced was blood. The CDR3 spells CASSYPRDRGAYEQYF. CDR3 nucleotides: TGTGCCAGCAGTTATCCCCGGGACAGGGGGGCCTACGAGCAGTACTTC.